Presented here are 8 T cell receptor beta chains from one specimen sequenced in a study of cytomegalovirus exposure and HLA in healthy donors. Researchers ran the PCR with 60 Vbeta and 13 Jbeta primers. Measured with immunoSEQ multiplex PCR; TCRdb has only the in-frame clones, and not every one. Found here are 150,000 or so clones, approximately 82% of them singletons; the top ten hold roughly 1.4%. The sequenced material came from PBMCs. Receptors originate from a man younger than 40 in good health and CMV-seropositive.

This clone came up a few times. This chain connects TRBV10-2 to TRBJ1-5; no firm D call. This CDR3 has 16 amino acids. V shed 0 bases and J shed 0 bases, with 9 bases lying between them. Germline CDR1 WSHSY, CDR2 SAAADI. The CDR3 coding sequence is TGCGCCAGCAGTGAGTCCTACAGTTATAGCAATCAGCCCCAGCATTTT. Protein: CASSESYSYSNQPQHF.

The V and J genes are TRBV2 and TRBJ1-1; no firm D call. CDR3 length equals 13 residues. Germline assignment: CDR1 SNHLY and CDR2 FYNNEI. With 2 bases removed from V and 1 base from J, the gap between germline ends came to 5 bases. The CDR3: CASSESRNTEAFF. The DNA for the CDR3 is TGTGCCAGCAGTGAATCCAGGAACACTGAAGCTTTCTTT.

The chain joins TRBV7-3 to TRBJ2-2; D is ambiguous. The CDR3 has 15 amino acids. V was trimmed by 5 bases and J by 1 base, leaving 11 bases between them. The germline V gene encodes CDR1 SGHTA and CDR2 FQGTGA. In DNA, the CDR3 is TGTGCCAGCAGCCAAGATGGCTTGAACACCGGGGAGCTGTTTTTT. Residues: CASSQDGLNTGELFF.

Comments on this clone: The same CDR3 arises from other DNA sequences in this sample as well. The chain recombines TRBV15 with TRBJ1-5; the D is unclear. V lost 0 bases and J lost 4, with 13 bases in between. CDR3 length: 16 amino acids. Germline V gene data show CDR1 as LNHNV and CDR2 as YYDKDF (reference sequence). CDR3 amino acids: CATSRDRGGGNQPQHF. DNA of the CDR3: TGTGCCACCAGCAGAGACCGAGGCGGTGGGAATCAGCCCCAGCATTTT.

J is TRBJ1-2 and V is TRBV7-9; D gene uncertain. Germline V gene data show CDR1 as SEHNR and CDR2 as FQNEAQ (reference sequence). V was trimmed by 3 bases and J by 7 bases, leaving 9 bases between them. This CDR3 spans 12 amino acids. CDR3 amino acids: CASSFRQAGYTF. The CDR3 DNA reads as TGTGCCAGCAGCTTTCGGCAGGCTGGCTACACCTTC.

The genes are TRBV12-5 and TRBJ1-4; 8 nucleotides agree with TRBD1. With V trimmed by 6 bases and J by 8 bases, 11 bases remained unmatched. CDR1 and CDR2 from the germline V gene are LGHNT and FRNRAP. The CDR3 covers 15 residues. The CDR3 is CASGQDRGGREKLFF. Written as DNA, the CDR3 is TGTGCTAGTGGCCAAGACAGGGGTGGACGGGAAAAACTGTTTTTT.

This clone was observed many times. The chain uses TRBV10-1 and TRBJ1-2; a possible D gene is TRBD1 (6 bases). Trimming stripped 6 bases from V and 4 bases from J, with 9 bases between. The germline V gene encodes CDR1 WNHNN and CDR2 SYGVQD (reference sequence). The CDR3 sequence is 12 residues long. CDR3 region: CASRWDIYGYTF. The CDR3 DNA follows: TGCGCCAGCAGATGGGACATCTATGGCTACACCTTC.

This chain uses TRBV7-9 with TRBJ1-1; D is possibly TRBD1 (6 bases). V was cut by 3 bases and J by 6 bases, with 11 bases left in between. The CDR3 spans 13 residues. CDR1 is SEHNR, CDR2 FQNEAQ, per germline (reference sequence). CDR3 loop: CASSFDRRAEAFF. As DNA, the CDR3 is TGTGCCAGCAGCTTCGACAGGCGGGCTGAAGCTTTCTTT.